Below, 23 T cell receptor beta chains from the same sample are listed, as sequenced in a study of T cells in Graves' hyperthyroidism and ophthalmopathy. RNA transcripts gave rise to amplified TCR beta CDR3 regions. The TCR CDR3 first-round RT-PCR relied on the HTBI primer set. MiXCR, run by TCRdb on the multiplex PCR reads, gives a single entry per CDR3 protein. The sample includes 600,000 to 900,000 distinct CDR3 sequences, less than 20% of them seen just once. The sequenced sample consisted of blood. These receptors all stem from a man younger than 35 with Graves' hyperthyroidism.

This clonotype occurred many times. The V gene is TRBV6-1, the J gene TRBJ2-4; D might be TRBD1 (6 bases). Between the trimmed V and J ends, which lost 4 bases and 3 bases, there was a span of 16 bases. Germline V lookup: CDR1 MNHNS, CDR2 SASEGT. CDR3 length equals 16 residues. The CDR3, as DNA: TGTGCCAGCAGTGCGGGCAGGGGTCCAGGCAAAAACATTCAGTACTTC. Translation: CASSAGRGPGKNIQYF.

Details on this clonotype: A much larger clone is a single base away; this may be a read error. V gene TRBV12-5 combines with J gene TRBJ2-7; TRBD1 matches 11 bases. This CDR3 contains 17 residues. The germline V gene has CDR1 LGHNT and CDR2 FRNRAP. Trimming removed 4 bases from V and 5 bases from J; junction bases left unmatched: 13. CDR3 in DNA: TGTGCTAGTGGTTCGGAGAGGACAGGGGGCCGGGGGAACGAGCAGTACTTC. This gives the protein CASGSERTGGRGNEQYF.

The genes are TRBV11-2 and TRBJ2-1; D not certain. Per the germline V gene, CDR1 is SGHAT and CDR2 is FQNNGV. V lost 4 bases and J 7 bases, leaving 17 bases between the germline ends. The CDR3 length is 15 residues. CDR3 DNA: TGTGCCAGCAGCTCAATCGTGGGATCCGGTAATGAGCAGTTCTTC. Amino acid sequence: CASSSIVGSGNEQFF.

V usage is TRBV30 and J usage is TRBJ2-2, with D unresolved. Trimming shortened V by 3 bases and J by 4 bases, and 3 bases separated the two germline ends. The CDR3 covers 11 residues. Germline CDR1 GTSNPN, CDR2 SVGIG (reference sequence). The DNA for the CDR3 is TGTGCCTGGAGGTCCACCGGGGAGCTGTTTTTT. This gives the protein CAWRSTGELFF. Using reference TRBV30 and TRBJ2-2 for the parts outside the CDR3, the full variable domain is SQTIHQWPATLVQPVGSPLSLECTVEGTSNPNLYWYRQAAGRGLQLLFYSVGIGQISSEVPQNLSASRPQDRQFILSSKKLLLSDSGFYLCAWRSTGELFFGEGSRLTVL.

There are many counts of this clonotype. The chain combines TRBV15 with TRBJ2-1, with unresolved D. Germline V gives CDR1 LNHNV, CDR2 YYDKDF (reference sequence). V lost 3 bases and J lost 9, with 12 bases in between. The CDR3 contains 13 residues. The CDR3 sequence: CATSSRGVLEQFF. In DNA, the CDR3 is TGTGCCACCAGCAGTCGTGGAGTCCTTGAGCAGTTCTTC.

This sequence joins TRBV20-1 and TRBJ1-1; D call uncertain. The CDR3 runs 12 residues. Trimming shortened V by 0 bases and J by 7 bases, and 9 bases separated the two germline ends. Germline CDR1 and CDR2: DFQATT and SNEGSKA (reference sequence). In DNA form, the CDR3 reads TGCAGTGCTAGAGATCTACTGATTGAAGCTTTCTTT. It specifies CSARDLLIEAFF.

This CDR3 is CASSFTGTSNQPQHF. The CDR3 bases are TGTGCCAGCAGTTTTACCGGGACAAGCAATCAGCCCCAGCATTTT. V and J are TRBV28 and TRBJ1-5; the D gene is possibly TRBD1 (6 bases). The CDR3 length is 15 residues. Per germline, CDR1 MDHEN and CDR2 SYDVKM. V lost 3 bases, J lost 1 base, and 10 bases lay in between. Combining the CDR3 with reference TRBV28 and TRBJ1-5 gives the whole variable domain DVKVTQSSRYLVKRTGEKVFLECVQDMDHENMFWYRQDPGLGLRLIYFSYDVKMKEKGDIPEGYSVSREKKERFSLILESASTNQTSMYLCASSFTGTSNQPQHFGDGTRLSIL.

The rearrangement joins TRBV6-2 or TRBV6-3 to TRBJ2-7; no clear D. The CDR3 extends over 13 amino acids. Trimming took 4 bases from V and 3 from J, leaving 10 bases between them. Germline V gene data show CDR1 as MNHEY and CDR2 as SVGEGT. The CDR3: CASSFLVDYEQYF. CDR3 DNA sequence: TGTGCCAGCAGTTTTCTTGTAGACTACGAGCAGTACTTC.

There are a few counts of this clonotype. The V call is TRBV6-6, the J call TRBJ2-4; 8 nucleotides match TRBD1. Per germline, CDR1 MNHNY and CDR2 SVGAGI (reference sequence). The CDR3 is 13 residues long. J was trimmed by 8 bases and V by 2 bases; bases with no gene match: 2. In nucleotides, the CDR3 is TGTGCCAGCAGTTACAGGGGACAGGACATTCAGTACTTC. Its protein product is CASSYRGQDIQYF.

Many counts were recorded for this clonotype. Compared with germline, one end of the junction differs, possibly owing to a read error. V and J are TRBV18 and TRBJ1-1; 9 bases map to TRBD1. This CDR3 region has 14 residues. Germline loops: CDR1 KGHSH, CDR2 LQKENI. The CDR3 sequence is CASSPGTGRTEAFF. In DNA, the CDR3 is TGCGCCAGCAGCCCCGGGACAGGGAGAACTGAAGCTTTCTTT.

In this sample, this clonotype turned up many times. V usage is TRBV7-9 and J usage is TRBJ2-7; 10 nucleotides align to TRBD1. In germline, CDR1 is SEHNR, CDR2 FQNEAQ (reference sequence). The CDR3 has 15 residues. The trim removed 5 bases at V and 5 bases at J, leaving 9 bases unmatched. CDR3: CASSHRTGGRDEQYF. DNA for the CDR3: TGTGCCAGCAGCCATCGGACAGGGGGGAGGGACGAGCAGTACTTC.

At least ten counts were recorded for this clonotype. The J gene is TRBJ2-7, the V gene TRBV27, with D perhaps assigned TRBD1 or TRBD2 (5 bases each). Trimming stripped 5 bases from V and 3 bases from J, with 14 bases between. In germline, CDR1 is MNHEY, CDR2 SMNVEV (reference sequence). This CDR3 region has 14 residues. The CDR3 is CASSRGRQSYEQYF. CDR3 DNA sequence: TGTGCCAGCAGTCGGGGCCGACAGAGCTACGAGCAGTACTTC.

This clonotype was counted only a few times. The chain joins TRBV5-4 to TRBJ2-5; D may be TRBD1 or TRBD2 (5 bases each). Germline lookup yields CDR1 SGHNT and CDR2 YYREEE (reference sequence). The CDR3 is 16 residues long. Trimming left V 5 bases short and J 7 bases short, with 24 bases between. The CDR3 DNA is TGTGCCAGCAGTGGCGGCAGGCAGGGACCCCCCGGGACCCAGTACTTC. It encodes CASSGGRQGPPGTQYF.

This clonotype occurred many times. The chain combines TRBV7-8 with TRBJ2-3; D is unresolved. Germline V gene data show CDR1 as SGHVS and CDR2 as FQNEAQ. Trimming left V 4 bases short and J 4 bases short, with 12 bases between. There are 14 residues in the CDR3. CDR3 amino acids: CASSSRPRPDTQYF. CDR3 nucleotide sequence: TGTGCCAGCAGCTCACGACCCCGCCCAGATACGCAGTATTTT. Based on the CDR3 plus reference TRBV7-8 and TRBJ2-3, the full variable domain is GAGVSQSPRYKVAKRGQDVALRCDPISGHVSLFWYQQALGQGPEFLTYFQNEAQLDKSGLPSDRFFAERPEGSVSTLKIQRTQQEDSAVYLCASSSRPRPDTQYFGPGTRLTVL.

With respect to this clonotype: Its ends do not fully match the called genes, so a read error is possible. This CDR3 is CASSQVAQGMRGHTF. The CDR3 DNA reads as TGCGCCAGCAGCCAAGTCGCCCAGGGGATGCGTGGCCACACCTTC. J is TRBJ1-2 and V is TRBV4-1; perhaps TRBD1 as D (6 bases). The CDR3 loop spans 15 amino acids. Germline-derived CDR1 and CDR2 are MGHRA and YSYEKL.

J is TRBJ1-3 and V is TRBV7-2; D is unclear. Germline CDR1 and CDR2: SGHTA and FQGNSA. Between the trimmed V and J ends, which lost 2 bases and 4 bases, there was a span of 3 bases. The CDR3 has 12 amino acids. In nucleotides, the CDR3 is TGTGCCAGCAGCTTAAGGGGAAACACCATATATTTT. It codes for CASSLRGNTIYF.

This sequence joins TRBV7-6 and TRBJ2-1; D may correspond to TRBD1 or TRBD2 (5 bases each). The V and J ends lost 1 base and 5 bases respectively, with 15 bases between them. Germline V lookup: CDR1 SGHVS, CDR2 FNYEAQ. CDR3 length: 16 residues. The DNA of the CDR3 is TGTGCCAGCAGCTTAGGACTCCGGGACCGAGACAATGAGCAGTTCTTC. It translates to CASSLGLRDRDNEQFF.

This clonotype was counted ten times or more. This rearrangement joins TRBV28 to TRBJ2-7; the match to TRBD1 covers 12 bases. V lost 9 bases to trimming and J lost 6 bases; unmatched junction nucleotides: 9. In germline, CDR1 is MDHEN, CDR2 SYDVKM. The CDR3 consists of 14 residues. Here the CDR3 reads CASSPGQGAFEQYF. Here the CDR3 DNA reads TGTGCCAGTTCGCCGGGACAGGGGGCTTTCGAGCAGTACTTC.

The chain carries TRBV5-6 and TRBJ1-1; 10 bases agree with TRBD1. The germline gives CDR1 SGHDT, CDR2 YYEEEE. The CDR3 is 14 amino acids. J was trimmed by 3 bases and V by 4 bases; bases with no gene match: 3. The CDR3 sequence is CASSNGQGDTEAFF. In nucleotides, the CDR3 is TGTGCCAGCAGCAACGGACAGGGGGACACTGAAGCTTTCTTT.

V is TRBV6-4 and J is TRBJ1-1; no reliable D call. CDR1 and CDR2 from the germline V gene are MRHNA and SNTAGT. V was cut by 6 bases and J by 1 base, with 18 bases left in between. The CDR3 contains 16 residues. The CDR3 region is CASRERAYLTNTEAFF. In DNA, the CDR3 is TGTGCCAGCAGAGAGAGGGCGTACCTTACGAACACTGAAGCTTTCTTT.

This clonotype was seen a few times. The junction departs from the called germline gene at one end, perhaps through a read error. The CDR3 coding sequence is TGCAGCGCCCCGGGCGGGAGCTCCTACAATGAGCAGCTCTTC. Its protein is CSAPGGSSYNEQLF. V usage is TRBV29-1 and J usage is TRBJ2-1, with 7 bases that match TRBD2. CDR3 length: 14 residues. Looked up from germline, CDR1 is SQVTM and CDR2 is ANQGSEA.

The chain recombines TRBV2 with TRBJ1-1, with D possibly being TRBD1 (5 bases). V was trimmed by 6 bases and J by 4 bases, leaving 18 bases between them. The V gene's germline CDR1 is SNHLY and CDR2 FYNNEI. This CDR3 is 15 amino acids long. The CDR3 reads CASSLPPAGRTEAFF. As DNA, the CDR3 is TGTGCCAGCAGCTTACCCCCAGCGGGGCGCACTGAAGCTTTCTTT.

This clonotype was counted at least ten times. V is TRBV7-2 and J is TRBJ2-2, with D uncertain. Trimming pared 4 bases from V and 5 bases from J, leaving 5 bases between. This CDR3 has 12 amino acids. CDR1 SGHTA and CDR2 FQGNSA come from the germline V gene. The CDR3 nucleotides are TGTGCCAGCAGCTCAAGAACCGGGGAGCTGTTTTTT. This sequence encodes CASSSRTGELFF.